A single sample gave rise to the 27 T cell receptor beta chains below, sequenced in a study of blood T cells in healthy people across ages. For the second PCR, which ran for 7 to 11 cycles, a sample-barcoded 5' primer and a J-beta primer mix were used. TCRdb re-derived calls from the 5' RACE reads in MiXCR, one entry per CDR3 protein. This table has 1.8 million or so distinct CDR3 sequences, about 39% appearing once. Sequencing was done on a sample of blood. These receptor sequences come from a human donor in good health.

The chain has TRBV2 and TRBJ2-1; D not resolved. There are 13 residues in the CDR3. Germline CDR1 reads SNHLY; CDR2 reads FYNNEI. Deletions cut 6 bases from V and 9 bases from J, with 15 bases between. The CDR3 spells CASRKDLNGEQFF. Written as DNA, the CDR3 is TGTGCCAGCAGGAAGGACCTAAACGGTGAGCAGTTCTTC.

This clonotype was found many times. The DNA for the CDR3 is TGCGCCAGCAGCCAAGATCAGGCTGTCTATGGCTACACCTTC. Residues: CASSQDQAVYGYTF. The genes are TRBV4-3 and TRBJ1-2; D gene unclear. The CDR3 runs to 14 residues. Trimming shortened V by 0 bases and J by 4 bases, and 9 bases separated the two germline ends. Germline CDR1 reads LGHNA; CDR2 reads YSLEER.

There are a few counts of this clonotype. The CDR3 protein is CASSLVQAYNEQFF. CDR3 coding DNA: TGTGCCAGCAGCTTAGTTCAGGCGTACAATGAGCAGTTCTTC. The chain is built from TRBV11-1 and TRBJ2-1, with D unclear. Deletions cut 1 base from V and 4 bases from J, with 8 bases between. The CDR3 consists of 14 residues. Germline V gene lookup returns CDR1 SGHAT and CDR2 FQDESV (reference sequence).

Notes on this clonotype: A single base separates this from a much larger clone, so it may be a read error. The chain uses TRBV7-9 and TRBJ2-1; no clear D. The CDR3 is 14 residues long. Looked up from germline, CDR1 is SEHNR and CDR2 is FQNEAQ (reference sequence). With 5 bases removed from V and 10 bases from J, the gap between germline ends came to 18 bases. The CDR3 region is CASSAQTTSYEQFF. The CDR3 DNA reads TGTGCCAGCAGCGCGCAAACTACCTCCTACGAGCAGTTCTTC.

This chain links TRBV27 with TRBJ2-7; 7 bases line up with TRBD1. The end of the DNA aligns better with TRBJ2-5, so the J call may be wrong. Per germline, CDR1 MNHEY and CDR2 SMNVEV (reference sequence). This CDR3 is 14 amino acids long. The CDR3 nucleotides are TGTGCCAGCAGCTACGACAGGGAAGGGGAGACCCAGTACTTC. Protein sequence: CASSYDREGETQYF.

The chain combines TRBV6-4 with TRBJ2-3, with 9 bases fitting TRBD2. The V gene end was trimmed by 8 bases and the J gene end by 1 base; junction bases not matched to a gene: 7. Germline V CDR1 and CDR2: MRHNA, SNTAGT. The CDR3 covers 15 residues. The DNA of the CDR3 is TGTGCCAGCCGATTTAGCGGGGGAGGCACAGATACGCAGTATTTT. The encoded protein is CASRFSGGGTDTQYF.

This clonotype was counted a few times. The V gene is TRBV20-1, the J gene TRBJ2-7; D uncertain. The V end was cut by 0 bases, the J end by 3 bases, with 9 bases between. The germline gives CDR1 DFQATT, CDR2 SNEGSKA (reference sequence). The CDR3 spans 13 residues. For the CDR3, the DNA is TGCAGTGCTAGAGATTATGGGAACTACGAGCAGTACTTC. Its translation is CSARDYGNYEQYF.

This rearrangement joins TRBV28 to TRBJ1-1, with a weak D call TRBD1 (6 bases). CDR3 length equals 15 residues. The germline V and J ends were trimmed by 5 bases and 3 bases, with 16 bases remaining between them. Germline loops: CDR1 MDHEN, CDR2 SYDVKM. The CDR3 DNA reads TGTGCCAGCAGTACGGACAGAATGGCGTACACTGAAGCTTTCTTT. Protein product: CASSTDRMAYTEAFF.

The CDR3 region has the DNA TGTGCCAGCAGTGCGGACGGGGGGAAAAATGAGCAGTTCTTC. The encoded protein is CASSADGGKNEQFF. The V and J genes are TRBV2 and TRBJ2-1, with 7 positions matching TRBD2. Germline CDR1 is SNHLY and CDR2 is FYNNEI. The junction had 7 bases not matched to a gene; V was cut back by 4 bases and J by 7 bases. This CDR3 region has 14 residues.

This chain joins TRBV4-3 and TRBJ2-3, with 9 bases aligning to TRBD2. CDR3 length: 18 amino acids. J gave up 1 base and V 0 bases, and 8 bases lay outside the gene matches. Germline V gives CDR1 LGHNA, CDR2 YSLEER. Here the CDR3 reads CASSQDGNLAGGTDTQYF. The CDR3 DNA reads TGCGCCAGCAGCCAAGATGGGAATTTAGCGGGGGGCACAGATACGCAGTATTTT.

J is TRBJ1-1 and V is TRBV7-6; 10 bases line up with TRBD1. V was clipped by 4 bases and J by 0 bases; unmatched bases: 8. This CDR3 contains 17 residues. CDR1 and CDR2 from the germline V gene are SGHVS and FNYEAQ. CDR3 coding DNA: TGTGCCAGCAGCTCTGGGACAGGGGCCGGCATGAACACTGAAGCTTTCTTT. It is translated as CASSSGTGAGMNTEAFF.

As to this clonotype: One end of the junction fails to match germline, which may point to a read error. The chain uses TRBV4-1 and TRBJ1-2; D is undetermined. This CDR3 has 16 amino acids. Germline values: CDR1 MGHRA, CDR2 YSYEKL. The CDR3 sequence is CANSQEQATRNYGYTF. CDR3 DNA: TGCGCCAACAGCCAAGAGCAGGCGACAAGGAACTATGGCTACACCTTC.

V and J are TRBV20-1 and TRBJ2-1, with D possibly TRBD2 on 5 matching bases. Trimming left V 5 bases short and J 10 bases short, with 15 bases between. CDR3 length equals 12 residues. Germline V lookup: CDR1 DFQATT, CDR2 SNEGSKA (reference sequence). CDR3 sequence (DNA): TGCAGTGCTCGTATTAGCGCATACGAGCAGTTCTTC. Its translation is CSARISAYEQFF.

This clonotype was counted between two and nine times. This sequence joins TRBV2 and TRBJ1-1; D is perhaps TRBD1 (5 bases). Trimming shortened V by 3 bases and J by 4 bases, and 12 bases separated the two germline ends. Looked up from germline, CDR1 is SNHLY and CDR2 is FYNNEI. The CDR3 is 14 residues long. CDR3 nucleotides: TGTGCCAGCAGTGACGGTGGGGACGGCACTGAAGCTTTCTTT. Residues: CASSDGGDGTEAFF.

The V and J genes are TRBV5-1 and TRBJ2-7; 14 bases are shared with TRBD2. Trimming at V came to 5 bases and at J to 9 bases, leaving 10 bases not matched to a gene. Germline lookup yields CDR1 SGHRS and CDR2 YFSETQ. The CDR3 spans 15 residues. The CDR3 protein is CASSPGTSGGTGQYF. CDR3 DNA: TGCGCCAGCAGTCCAGGGACTAGCGGGGGTACTGGGCAGTACTTC.

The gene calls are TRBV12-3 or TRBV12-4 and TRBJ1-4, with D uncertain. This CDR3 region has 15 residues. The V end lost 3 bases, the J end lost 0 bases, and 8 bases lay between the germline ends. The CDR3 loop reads CASSFIAATNEKLFF. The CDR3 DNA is TGTGCCAGCAGTTTCATCGCAGCAACTAATGAAAAACTGTTTTTT.

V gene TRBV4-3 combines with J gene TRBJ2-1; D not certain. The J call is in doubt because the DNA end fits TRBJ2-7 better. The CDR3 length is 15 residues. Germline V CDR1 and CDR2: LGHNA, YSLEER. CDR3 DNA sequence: TGCGCCAGCAGCCAAGATCTTTCGTTATACAATGAGCAGTACTTC. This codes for CASSQDLSLYNEQYF.

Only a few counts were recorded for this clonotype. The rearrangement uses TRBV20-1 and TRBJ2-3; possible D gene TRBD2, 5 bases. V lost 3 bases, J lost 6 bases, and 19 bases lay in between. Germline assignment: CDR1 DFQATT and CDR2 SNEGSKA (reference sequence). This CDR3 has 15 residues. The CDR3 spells CSASPDYGLNDTQYF. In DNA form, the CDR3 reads TGCAGTGCTAGCCCCGACTATGGACTGAACGATACGCAGTATTTT.

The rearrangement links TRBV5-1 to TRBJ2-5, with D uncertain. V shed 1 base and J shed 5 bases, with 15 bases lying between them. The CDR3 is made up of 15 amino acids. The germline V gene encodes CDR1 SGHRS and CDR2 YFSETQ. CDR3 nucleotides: TGCGCCAGCAGCTTGACACCCCAGGCGCGGGAGACCCAGTACTTC. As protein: CASSLTPQARETQYF.

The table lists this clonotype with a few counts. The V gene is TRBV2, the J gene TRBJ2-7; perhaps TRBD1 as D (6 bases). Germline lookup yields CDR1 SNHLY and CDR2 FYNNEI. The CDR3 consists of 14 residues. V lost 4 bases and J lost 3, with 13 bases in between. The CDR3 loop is CASSVTGTVYEQYF. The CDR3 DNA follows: TGTGCCAGCAGTGTAACAGGGACGGTCTACGAGCAGTACTTC.

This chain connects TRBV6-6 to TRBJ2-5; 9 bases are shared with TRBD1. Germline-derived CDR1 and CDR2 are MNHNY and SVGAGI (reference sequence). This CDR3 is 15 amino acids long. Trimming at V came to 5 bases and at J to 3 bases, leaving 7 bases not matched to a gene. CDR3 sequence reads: CASSPLDRGEETQYF. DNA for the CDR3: TGTGCCAGCAGTCCCCTGGACAGGGGAGAAGAGACCCAGTACTTC.

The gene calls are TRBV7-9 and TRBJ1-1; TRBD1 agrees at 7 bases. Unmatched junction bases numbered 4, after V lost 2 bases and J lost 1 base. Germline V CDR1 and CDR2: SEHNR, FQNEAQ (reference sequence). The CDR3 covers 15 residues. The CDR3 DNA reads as TGTGCCAGCAGCTTAACAGGGGATTGGAACACTGAAGCTTTCTTT. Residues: CASSLTGDWNTEAFF.

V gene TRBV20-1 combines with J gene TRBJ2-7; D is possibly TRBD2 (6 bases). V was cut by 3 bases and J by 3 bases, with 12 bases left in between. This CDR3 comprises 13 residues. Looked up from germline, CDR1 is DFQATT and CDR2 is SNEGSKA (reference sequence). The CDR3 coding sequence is TGCAGTGCTAGGGATGGGGGGTTCTACGAGCAGTACTTC. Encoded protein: CSARDGGFYEQYF.

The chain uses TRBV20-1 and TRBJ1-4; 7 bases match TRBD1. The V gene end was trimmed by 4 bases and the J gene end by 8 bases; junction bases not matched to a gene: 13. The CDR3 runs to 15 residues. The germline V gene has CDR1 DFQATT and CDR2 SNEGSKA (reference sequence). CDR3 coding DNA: TGCAGTGCTACGACCGCCAGGGGGGACCGCGAAAAACTGTTTTTT. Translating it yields CSATTARGDREKLFF.

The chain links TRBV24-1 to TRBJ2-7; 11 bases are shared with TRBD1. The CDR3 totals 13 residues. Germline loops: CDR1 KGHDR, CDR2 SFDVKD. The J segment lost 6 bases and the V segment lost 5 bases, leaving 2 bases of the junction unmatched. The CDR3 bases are TGTGCCACCAGTGGGACAGGGGGCATCGAGCAGTACTTC. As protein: CATSGTGGIEQYF.

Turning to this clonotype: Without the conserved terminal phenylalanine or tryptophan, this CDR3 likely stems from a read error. Here the CDR3 reads CVSRQGPSYEQYS. CDR3 sequence (DNA): TGTGTCAGCAGACAGGGACCCTCCTACGAGCAGTACTCC. The chain is built from TRBV2 and TRBJ2-7, with 7 bases fitting TRBD1. The germline CDR1 and CDR2 sequences are SNHLY and FYNNEI. The CDR3 consists of 13 residues.

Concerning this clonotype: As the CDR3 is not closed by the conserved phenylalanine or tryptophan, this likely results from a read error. CDR3 in DNA: TGCAGTGCTACCCTTATAGGAGAGACCCAGTACTTA. It specifies CSATLIGETQYL. The rearrangement uses TRBV20-1 and TRBJ2-5; D remains unclear. The CDR3 sequence is 12 residues long. The germline gives CDR1 DFQATT, CDR2 SNEGSKA (reference sequence). Trimming removed 4 bases at V and 4 bases at J, with 10 bases between.